The entry below gives a single T cell receptor (beta chain) sequence along with its context. What it recognizes is unknown. The V and J ends lost 7 bases and 3 bases respectively, with 7 bases between them. CDR3 size: 12 residues. The germline CDR1 and CDR2 sequences are MNHNS and SASEGT. Primers included in the PCR were 60 Vbeta and 13 Jbeta primers. Data came from immunoSEQ multiplex PCR; TCRdb stores just in-frame clones and leaves some out. Of 140,000 to 150,000 clones in the sample, more than 75% were seen once. This record belongs to a study of cytomegalovirus exposure and HLA in healthy donors. Notes on the study in general: The sole available immune exposure information was CMV serostatus. Cytomegalovirus-associated status was assigned to around 160 TCR beta chains. As a later analysis showed, several of the most significant clusters appeared to be linked to common viral pathogens. Later on, an analysis tied some 17,000 TCR beta sequences to HLA alleles at 0.05 false discovery rate.

The source is a female donor in good health and CMV-seronegative. V gene TRBV6-1 combines with J gene TRBJ1-5; D is unresolved. Sequencing used PBMCs. CDR3: CASKRPNQPQHF. The CDR3 nucleotides are TGTGCCAGCAAGCGCCCCAATCAGCCCCAGCATTTT.